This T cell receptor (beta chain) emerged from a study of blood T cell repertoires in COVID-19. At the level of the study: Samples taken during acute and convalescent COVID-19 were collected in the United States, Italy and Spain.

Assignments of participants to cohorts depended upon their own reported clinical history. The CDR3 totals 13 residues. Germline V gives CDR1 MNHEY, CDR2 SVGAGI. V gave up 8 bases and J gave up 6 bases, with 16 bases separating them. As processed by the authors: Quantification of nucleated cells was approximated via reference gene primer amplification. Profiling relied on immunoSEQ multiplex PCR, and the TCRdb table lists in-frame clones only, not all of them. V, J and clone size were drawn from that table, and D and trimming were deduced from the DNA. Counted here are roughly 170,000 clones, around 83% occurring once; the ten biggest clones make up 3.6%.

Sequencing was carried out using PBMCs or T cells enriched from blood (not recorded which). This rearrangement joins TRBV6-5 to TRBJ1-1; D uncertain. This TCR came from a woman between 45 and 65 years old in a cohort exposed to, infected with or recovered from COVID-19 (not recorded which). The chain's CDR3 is CASQTGRRAEAFF. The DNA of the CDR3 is TGTGCCAGCCAAACGGGTCGTCGAGCTGAAGCTTTCTTT.